This TCR beta chain emerged from a study of tumor-infiltrating lymphocytes in primary liver carcinoma. Study-level background: Read depth, roughly 3.65 to 8 million productive TCRbeta reads, did not differ significantly between tissues.

Blood RNA originated from unsorted whole blood, with germline DNA additionally extracted. Trimming cost V 7 bases and J 4 bases, with 20 bases left between them. The CDR3 is 15 residues long. Germline CDR1 MDHEN, CDR2 SYDVKM. The authors made TCR beta cDNA from 450 to 600 ng total RNA with a constant-region primer. Three nested multiplex PCR rounds of slightly modified ARM-PCR generated TCR beta libraries. In the first two PCR rounds, TRBV1-TRBV30 forward primers were paired with a C-beta reverse primer, and each round lasted approximately 9 cycles. Using its own MiXCR run on the multiplex PCR reads, TCRdb lists one record per CDR3 protein. Altogether about 200,000 distinct CDR3 sequences are present, less than 70% being singletons, with the ten largest covering roughly 7%.

The receptor was isolated from a woman aged 55-70 years with primary liver carcinoma and hepatitis B virus infection. Sequencing was done on a sample of peripheral blood. The rearrangement links TRBV28 to TRBJ2-7; possibly TRBD1 for D (6 bases). CDR3 protein: CASNLQGFAEYEQYF. The CDR3 DNA is TGTGCCAGCAATCTACAGGGTTTTGCAGAATACGAGCAGTACTTC.